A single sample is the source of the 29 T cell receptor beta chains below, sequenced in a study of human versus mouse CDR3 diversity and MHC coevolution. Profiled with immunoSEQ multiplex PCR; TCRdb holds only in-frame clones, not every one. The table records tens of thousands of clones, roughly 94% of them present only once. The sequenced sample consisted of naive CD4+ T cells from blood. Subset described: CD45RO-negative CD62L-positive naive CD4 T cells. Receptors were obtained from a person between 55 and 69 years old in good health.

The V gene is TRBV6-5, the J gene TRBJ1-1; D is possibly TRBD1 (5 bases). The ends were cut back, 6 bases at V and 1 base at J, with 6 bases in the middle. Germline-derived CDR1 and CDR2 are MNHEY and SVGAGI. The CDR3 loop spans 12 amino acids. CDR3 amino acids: CASRTGNTEAFF. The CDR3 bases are TGTGCCAGCAGAACAGGGAACACTGAAGCTTTCTTT.

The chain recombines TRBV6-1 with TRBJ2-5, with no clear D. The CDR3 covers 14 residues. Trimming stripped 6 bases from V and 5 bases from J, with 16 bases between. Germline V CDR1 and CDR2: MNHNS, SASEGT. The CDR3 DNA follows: TGTGCCAGCAGCCGAACGCAGGTTGGGGAGACCCAGTACTTC. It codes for CASSRTQVGETQYF.

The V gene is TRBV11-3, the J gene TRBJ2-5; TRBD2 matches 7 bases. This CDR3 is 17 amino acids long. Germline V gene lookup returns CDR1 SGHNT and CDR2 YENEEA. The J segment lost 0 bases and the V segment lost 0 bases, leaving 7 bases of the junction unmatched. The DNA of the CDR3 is TGTGCCAGCAGCTTAGATCGGGATAGCGGGTACCAAGAGACCCAGTACTTC. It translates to CASSLDRDSGYQETQYF.

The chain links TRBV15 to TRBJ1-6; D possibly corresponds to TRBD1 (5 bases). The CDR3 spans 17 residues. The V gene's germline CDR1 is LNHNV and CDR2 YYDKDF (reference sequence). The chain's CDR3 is CAYQVMGEDPYNSPLHF. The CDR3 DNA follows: TGTGCTTACCAGGTAATGGGGGAGGACCCCTATAATTCACCCCTCCACTTT.

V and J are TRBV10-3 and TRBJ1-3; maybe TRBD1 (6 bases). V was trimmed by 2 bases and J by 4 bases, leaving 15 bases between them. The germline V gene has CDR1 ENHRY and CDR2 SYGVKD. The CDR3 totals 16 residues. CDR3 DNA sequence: TGTGCCATCAGTGAGCCAAAACAGGGTTCGGGAAACACCATATATTTT. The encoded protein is CAISEPKQGSGNTIYF.

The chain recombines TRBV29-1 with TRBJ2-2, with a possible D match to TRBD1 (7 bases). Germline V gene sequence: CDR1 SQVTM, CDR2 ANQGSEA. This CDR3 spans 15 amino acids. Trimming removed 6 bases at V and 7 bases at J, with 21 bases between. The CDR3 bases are TGCAGCGTGAGGGGACGACAGGGAGGTTACGGGGAGCTGTTTTTT. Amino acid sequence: CSVRGRQGGYGELFF.

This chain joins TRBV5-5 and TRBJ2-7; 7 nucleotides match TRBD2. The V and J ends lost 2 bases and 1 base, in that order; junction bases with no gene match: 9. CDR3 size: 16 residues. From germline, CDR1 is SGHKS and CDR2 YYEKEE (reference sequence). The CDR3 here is CASSFASGSKSYEQYF. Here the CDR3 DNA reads TGTGCCAGCAGCTTCGCTAGCGGCTCTAAATCCTACGAGCAGTACTTC.

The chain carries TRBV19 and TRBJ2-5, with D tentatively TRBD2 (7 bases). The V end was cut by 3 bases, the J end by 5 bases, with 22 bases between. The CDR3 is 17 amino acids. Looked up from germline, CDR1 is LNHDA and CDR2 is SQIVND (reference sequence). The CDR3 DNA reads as TGTGCCAGTAGTATTGGGGGCGGCGGGAGTATCCGGGAGACCCAGTACTTC. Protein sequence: CASSIGGGGSIRETQYF. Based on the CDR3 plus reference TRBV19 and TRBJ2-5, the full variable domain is DGGITQSPKYLFRKEGQNVTLSCEQNLNHDAMYWYRQDPGQGLRLIYYSQIVNDFQKGDIAEGYSVSREKKESFPLTVTSAQKNPTAFYLCASSIGGGGSIRETQYFGPGTRLLVL.

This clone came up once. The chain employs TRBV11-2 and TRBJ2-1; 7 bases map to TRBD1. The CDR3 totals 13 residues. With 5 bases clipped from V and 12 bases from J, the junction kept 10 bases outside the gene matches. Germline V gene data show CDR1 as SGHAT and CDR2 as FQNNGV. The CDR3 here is CASSGDRDTGQFF. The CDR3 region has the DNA TGTGCCAGCAGCGGCGACAGGGACACCGGGCAGTTCTTC.

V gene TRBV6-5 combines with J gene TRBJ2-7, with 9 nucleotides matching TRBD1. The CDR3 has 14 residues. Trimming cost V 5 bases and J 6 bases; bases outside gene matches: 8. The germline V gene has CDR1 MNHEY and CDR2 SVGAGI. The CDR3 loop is CASSSRDRVGEQYF. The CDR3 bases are TGTGCCAGCAGTAGCCGGGACAGGGTGGGCGAGCAGTACTTC.

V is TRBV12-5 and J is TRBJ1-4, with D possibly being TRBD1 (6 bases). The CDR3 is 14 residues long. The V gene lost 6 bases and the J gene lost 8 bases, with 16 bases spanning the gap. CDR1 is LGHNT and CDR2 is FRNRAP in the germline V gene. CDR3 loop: CASGGRGGSEKLFF. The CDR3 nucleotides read TGTGCTAGTGGGGGAAGGGGGGGAAGCGAAAAACTGTTTTTT.

CDR3 sequence reads: CAISSKGRGHEQFF. The CDR3 nucleotides read TGTGCCATCAGTTCTAAGGGCAGGGGCCATGAGCAGTTCTTC. V is TRBV10-3 and J is TRBJ2-1; TRBD1 might be the D (6 bases). The length of the CDR3 is 14 residues. V was clipped by 5 bases and J by 8 bases, with 16 bases between them. Germline loops: CDR1 ENHRY, CDR2 SYGVKD.

Written as DNA, the CDR3 is TGTGCCAGCAGTTACTCGAGATATGGGAACACTGAAGCTTTCTTT. Translating gives CASSYSRYGNTEAFF. The rearrangement links TRBV6-5 to TRBJ1-1; D is unresolved. This CDR3 has 15 amino acids. Germline V gives CDR1 MNHEY, CDR2 SVGAGI. V was clipped by 0 bases and J by 1 base, with 9 bases between them.

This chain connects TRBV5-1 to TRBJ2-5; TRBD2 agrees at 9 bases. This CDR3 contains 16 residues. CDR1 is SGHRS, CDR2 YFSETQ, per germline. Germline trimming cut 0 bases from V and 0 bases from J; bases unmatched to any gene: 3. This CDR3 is CASSLVLAGYQETQYF. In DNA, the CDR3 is TGCGCCAGCAGCTTGGTCCTAGCGGGATACCAAGAGACCCAGTACTTC. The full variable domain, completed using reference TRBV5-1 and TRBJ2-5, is KAGVTQTPRYLIKTRGQQVTLSCSPISGHRSVSWYQQTPGQGLQFLFEYFSETQRNKGNFPGRFSGRQFSNSRSEMNVSTLELGDSALYLCASSLVLAGYQETQYFGPGTRLLVL.

Here the CDR3 reads CASSGGLGPVEQYF. CDR3 nucleotides: TGTGCCAGCAGCGGGGGACTGGGGCCGGTCGAGCAGTACTTC. The chain has TRBV9 and TRBJ2-7, with D tentatively TRBD2 (6 bases). The CDR3 length is 14 residues. The germline V gene has CDR1 SGDLS and CDR2 YYNGEE. The ends were cut back, 3 bases at V and 6 bases at J, with 16 bases in the middle.

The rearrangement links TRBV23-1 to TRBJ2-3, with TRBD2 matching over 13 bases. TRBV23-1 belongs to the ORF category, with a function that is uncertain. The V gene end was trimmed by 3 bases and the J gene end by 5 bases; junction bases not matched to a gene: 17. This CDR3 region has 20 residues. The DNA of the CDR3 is TGCGCCAGCAGTCATGGAGGGACGGTGGGGACTAGCGGGAATAAAGATACGCAGTATTTT. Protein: CASSHGGTVGTSGNKDTQYF.

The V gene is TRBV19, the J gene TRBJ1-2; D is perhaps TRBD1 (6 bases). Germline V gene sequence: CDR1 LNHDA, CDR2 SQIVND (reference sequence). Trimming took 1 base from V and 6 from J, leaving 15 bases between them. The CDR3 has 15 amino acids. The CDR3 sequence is CASSIARGARDGYTF. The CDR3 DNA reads TGTGCCAGTAGTATAGCTCGGGGGGCGCGGGATGGCTACACCTTC.

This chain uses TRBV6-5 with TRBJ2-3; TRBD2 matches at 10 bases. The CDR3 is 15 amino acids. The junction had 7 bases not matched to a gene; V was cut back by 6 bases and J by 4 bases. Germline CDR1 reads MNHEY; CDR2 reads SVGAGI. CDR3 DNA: TGTGCCAGCAGCATACTAGCGGGAAGGGCAGATACGCAGTATTTT. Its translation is CASSILAGRADTQYF.

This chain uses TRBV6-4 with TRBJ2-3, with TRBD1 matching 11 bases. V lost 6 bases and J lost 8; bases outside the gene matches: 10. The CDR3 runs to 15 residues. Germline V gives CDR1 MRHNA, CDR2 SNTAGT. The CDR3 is CASSRDRGSGVTQYF. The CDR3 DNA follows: TGTGCCAGCAGCCGGGACAGGGGGTCTGGGGTTACGCAGTATTTT.

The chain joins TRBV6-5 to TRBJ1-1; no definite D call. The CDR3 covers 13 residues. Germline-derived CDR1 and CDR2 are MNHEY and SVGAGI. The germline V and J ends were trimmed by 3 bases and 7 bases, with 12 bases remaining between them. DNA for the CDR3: TGTGCCAGCAGTTATAAGCGCAACCATGAAGCTTTCTTT. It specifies CASSYKRNHEAFF.

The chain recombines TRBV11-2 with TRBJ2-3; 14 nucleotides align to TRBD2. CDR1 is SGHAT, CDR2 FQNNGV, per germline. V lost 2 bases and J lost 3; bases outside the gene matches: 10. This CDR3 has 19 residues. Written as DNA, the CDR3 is TGTGCCAGCAGCTTATTTGGGACTAGCGGGAGTTTGGGTACAGATACGCAGTATTTT. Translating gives CASSLFGTSGSLGTDTQYF.

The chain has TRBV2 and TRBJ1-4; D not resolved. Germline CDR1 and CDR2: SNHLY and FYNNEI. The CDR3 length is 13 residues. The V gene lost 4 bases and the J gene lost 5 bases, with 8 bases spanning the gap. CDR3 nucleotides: TGTGCCAGCAGTGCCGTCTTAAATGAAAAACTGTTTTTT. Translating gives CASSAVLNEKLFF.

This CDR3 is CASSEVIGSLETQYF. DNA of the CDR3: TGTGCCAGCAGTGAAGTTATAGGGAGTTTGGAGACCCAGTACTTC. The genes are TRBV2 and TRBJ2-5; weak D call: TRBD2 (5 bases). This CDR3 contains 15 residues. Trimming removed 1 base at V and 5 bases at J, with 14 bases between. Germline V gene data show CDR1 as SNHLY and CDR2 as FYNNEI.

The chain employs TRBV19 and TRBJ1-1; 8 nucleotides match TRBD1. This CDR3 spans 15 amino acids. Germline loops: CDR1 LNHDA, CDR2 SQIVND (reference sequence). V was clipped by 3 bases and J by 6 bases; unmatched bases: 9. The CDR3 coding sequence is TGTGCCAGTAGTATCCCCCGGACAGGGTACCCTGAAGCTTTCTTT. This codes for CASSIPRTGYPEAFF. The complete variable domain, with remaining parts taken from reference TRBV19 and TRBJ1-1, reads DGGITQSPKYLFRKEGQNVTLSCEQNLNHDAMYWYRQDPGQGLRLIYYSQIVNDFQKGDIAEGYSVSREKKESFPLTVTSAQKNPTAFYLCASSIPRTGYPEAFFGQGTRLTVV.

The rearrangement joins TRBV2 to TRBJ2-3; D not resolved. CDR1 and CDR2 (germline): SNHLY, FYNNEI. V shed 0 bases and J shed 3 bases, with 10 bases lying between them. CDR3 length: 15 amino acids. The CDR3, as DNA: TGTGCCAGCAGTGAAGCGCTTCCCAGTACAGATACGCAGTATTTT. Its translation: CASSEALPSTDTQYF.

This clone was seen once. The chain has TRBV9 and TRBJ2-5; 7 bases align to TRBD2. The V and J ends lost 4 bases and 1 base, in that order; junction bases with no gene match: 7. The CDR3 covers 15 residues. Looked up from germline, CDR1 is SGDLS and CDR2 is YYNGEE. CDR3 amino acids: CASSRSGEGQETQYF. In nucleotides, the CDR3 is TGTGCCAGCAGCAGATCCGGGGAGGGCCAAGAGACCCAGTACTTC.

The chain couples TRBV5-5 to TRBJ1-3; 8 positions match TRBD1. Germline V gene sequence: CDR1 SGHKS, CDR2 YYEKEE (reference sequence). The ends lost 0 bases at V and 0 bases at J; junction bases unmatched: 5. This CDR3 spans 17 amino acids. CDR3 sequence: CASSLDGTGPSGNTIYF. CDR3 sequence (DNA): TGTGCCAGCAGCTTGGACGGGACAGGACCCTCTGGAAACACCATATATTTT.

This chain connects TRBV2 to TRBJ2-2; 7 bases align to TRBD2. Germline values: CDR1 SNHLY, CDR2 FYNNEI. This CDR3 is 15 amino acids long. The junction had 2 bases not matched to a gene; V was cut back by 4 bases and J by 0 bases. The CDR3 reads CASSAGTTNTGELFF. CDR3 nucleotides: TGTGCCAGCAGTGCCGGGACTACGAACACCGGGGAGCTGTTTTTT.

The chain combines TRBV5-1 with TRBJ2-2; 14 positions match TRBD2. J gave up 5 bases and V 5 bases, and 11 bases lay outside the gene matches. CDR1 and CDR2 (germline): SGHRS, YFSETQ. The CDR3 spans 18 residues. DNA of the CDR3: TGCGCCAGCAGTCCCGGACTAGCGGGAGGTTGGGGGACCGGGGAGCTGTTTTTT. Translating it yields CASSPGLAGGWGTGELFF.